This T cell receptor (beta chain) stems from a study of molecular identifiers for immune sequencing clone quantification. General observations from the study: In naive cells, under 1% of molecules belonged to clones above 20 RNA copies, against over 98% in effector cells. Highly expanded clone sizes could be underestimated by identical TCR molecules that share a barcode.

The authors built bulk TCR libraries by previously described methods with listed TCR primers. TCRdb re-called the PCR reads with MiXCR, one entry per CDR3 protein. The table includes about half a million distinct CDR3 sequences, around 21% detected once. Sorting recovered naive CD8 T cells on a CD8+CD4-CCR7+CD45RA+ profile. The germline V gene has CDR1 LGHDT and CDR2 YNNKEL (reference sequence). CDR3 size: 16 residues. V shed 0 bases and J shed 2 bases, with 14 bases lying between them. With respect to this clonotype: Antigen unknown.

The receptor was isolated from a human donor in good health. Some libraries in this study had Jurkat cell RNA spiked in. The sample comprised naive CD8+ T cells from blood, with Jurkat cell RNA spiked in. As to subset: FACS-sorted CD8+CD4-CCR7+CD45RA+ naive T cells. The V call is TRBV3-1, the J call TRBJ2-7; possibly TRBD2 for D (7 bases). Here the CDR3 DNA reads TGTGCCAGCAGCCAAGATCCTAGGGGGGGAGCCTACGAGCAGTACTTC. Protein sequence: CASSQDPRGGAYEQYF.